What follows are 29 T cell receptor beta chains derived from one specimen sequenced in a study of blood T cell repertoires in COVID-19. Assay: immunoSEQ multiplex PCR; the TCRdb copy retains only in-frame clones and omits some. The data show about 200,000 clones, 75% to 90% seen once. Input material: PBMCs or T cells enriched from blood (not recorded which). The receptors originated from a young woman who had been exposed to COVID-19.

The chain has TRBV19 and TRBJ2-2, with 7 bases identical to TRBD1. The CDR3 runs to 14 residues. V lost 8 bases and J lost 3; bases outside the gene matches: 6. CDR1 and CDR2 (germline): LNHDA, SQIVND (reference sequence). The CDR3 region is CASERDSHTGELFF. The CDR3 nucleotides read TGTGCCAGTGAACGGGACAGTCACACCGGGGAGCTGTTTTTT.

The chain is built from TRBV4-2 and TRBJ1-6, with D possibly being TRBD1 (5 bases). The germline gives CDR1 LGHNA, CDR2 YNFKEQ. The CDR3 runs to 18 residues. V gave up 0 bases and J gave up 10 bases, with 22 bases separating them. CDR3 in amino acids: CASSQDRAGRPNRSPLHF. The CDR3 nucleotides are TGTGCCAGCAGCCAAGATCGGGCAGGGCGGCCCAATAGATCACCCCTCCACTTT.

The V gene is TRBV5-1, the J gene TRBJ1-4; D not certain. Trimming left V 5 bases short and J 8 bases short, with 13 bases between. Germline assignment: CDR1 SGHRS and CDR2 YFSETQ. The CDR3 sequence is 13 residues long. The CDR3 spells CASSWNLGEKLFF. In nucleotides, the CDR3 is TGCGCCAGCAGTTGGAATCTAGGCGAAAAACTGTTTTTT. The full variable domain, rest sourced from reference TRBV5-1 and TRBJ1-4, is KAGVTQTPRYLIKTRGQQVTLSCSPISGHRSVSWYQQTPGQGLQFLFEYFSETQRNKGNFPGRFSGRQFSNSRSEMNVSTLELGDSALYLCASSWNLGEKLFFGSGTQLSVL.

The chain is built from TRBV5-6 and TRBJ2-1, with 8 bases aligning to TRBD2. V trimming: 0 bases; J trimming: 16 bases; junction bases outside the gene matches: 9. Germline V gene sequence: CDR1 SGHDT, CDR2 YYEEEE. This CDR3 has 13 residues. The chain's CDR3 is CASSLGTSPPGFF. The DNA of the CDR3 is TGTGCCAGCAGCTTGGGGACTAGCCCTCCCGGATTCTTC.

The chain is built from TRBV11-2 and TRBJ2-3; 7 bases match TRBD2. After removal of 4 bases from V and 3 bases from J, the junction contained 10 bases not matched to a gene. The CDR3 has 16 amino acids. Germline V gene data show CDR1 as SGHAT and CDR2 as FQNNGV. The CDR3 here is CASSSQAGMGTDTQYF. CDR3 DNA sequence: TGTGCCAGCAGCTCTCAAGCGGGGATGGGAACAGATACGCAGTATTTT. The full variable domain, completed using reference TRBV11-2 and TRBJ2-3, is EAGVAQSPRYKIIEKRQSVAFWCNPISGHATLYWYQQILGQGPKLLIQFQNNGVVDDSQLPKDRFSAERLKGVDSTLKIQPAKLEDSAVYLCASSSQAGMGTDTQYFGPGTRLTVL.

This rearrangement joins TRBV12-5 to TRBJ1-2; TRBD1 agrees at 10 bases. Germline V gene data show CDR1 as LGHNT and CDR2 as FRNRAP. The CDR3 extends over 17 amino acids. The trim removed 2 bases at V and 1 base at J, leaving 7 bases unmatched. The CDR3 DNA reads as TGTGCTAGTGGTTTGCCAACCCGGGACAGGGGTAACTATGGCTACACCTTC. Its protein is CASGLPTRDRGNYGYTF. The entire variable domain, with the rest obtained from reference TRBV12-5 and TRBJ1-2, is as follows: DARVTQTPRHKVTEMGQEVTMRCQPILGHNTVFWYRQTMMQGLELLAYFRNRAPLDDSGMPKDRFSAEMPDATLATLKIQPSEPRDSAVYFCASGLPTRDRGNYGYTFGSGTRLTVV.

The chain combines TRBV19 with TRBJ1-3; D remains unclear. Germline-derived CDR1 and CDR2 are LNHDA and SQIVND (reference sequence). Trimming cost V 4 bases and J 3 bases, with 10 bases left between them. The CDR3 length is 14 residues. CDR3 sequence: CASSRRRYGNTIYF. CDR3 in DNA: TGTGCCAGTAGTAGGCGGAGATATGGAAACACCATATATTTT.

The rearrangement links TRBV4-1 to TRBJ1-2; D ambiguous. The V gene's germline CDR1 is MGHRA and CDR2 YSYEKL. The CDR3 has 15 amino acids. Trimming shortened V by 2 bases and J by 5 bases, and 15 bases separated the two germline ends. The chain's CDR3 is CASSQRHREEYGYTF. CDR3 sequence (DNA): TGCGCCAGCAGCCAACGACACCGGGAGGAATATGGCTACACCTTC.

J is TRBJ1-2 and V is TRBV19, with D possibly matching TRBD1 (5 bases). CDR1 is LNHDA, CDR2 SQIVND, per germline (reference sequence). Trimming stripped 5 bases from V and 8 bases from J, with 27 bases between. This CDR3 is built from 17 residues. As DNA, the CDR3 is TGTGCCAGTAGTCCACTAAGGGCAGACAGAGATTTTTGGGGCTACACCTTC. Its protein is CASSPLRADRDFWGYTF.

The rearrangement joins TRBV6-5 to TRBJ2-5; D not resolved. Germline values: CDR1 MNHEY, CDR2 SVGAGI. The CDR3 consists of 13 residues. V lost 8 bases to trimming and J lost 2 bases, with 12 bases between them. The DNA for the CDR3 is TGTGCCAGCGCGGCCGGGTTTCAAGAGACCCAGTACTTC. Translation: CASAAGFQETQYF.

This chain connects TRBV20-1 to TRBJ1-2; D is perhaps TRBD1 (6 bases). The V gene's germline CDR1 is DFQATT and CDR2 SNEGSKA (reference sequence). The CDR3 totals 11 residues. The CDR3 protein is CRAGTNDGYTF. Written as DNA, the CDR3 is TGCAGGGCCGGGACAAATGATGGCTACACCTTC.

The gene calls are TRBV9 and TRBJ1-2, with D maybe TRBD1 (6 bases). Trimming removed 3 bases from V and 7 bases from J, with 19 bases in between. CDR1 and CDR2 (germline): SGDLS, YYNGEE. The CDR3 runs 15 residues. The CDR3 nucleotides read TGTGCCAGCAGCGCGGACAGCTCGGAAATTAGTGGCTACACCTTC. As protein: CASSADSSEISGYTF. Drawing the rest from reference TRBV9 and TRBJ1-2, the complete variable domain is DSGVTQTPKHLITATGQRVTLRCSPRSGDLSVYWYQQSLDQGLQFLIQYYNGEERAKGNILERFSAQQFPDLHSELNLSSLELGDSALYFCASSADSSEISGYTFGSGTRLTVV.

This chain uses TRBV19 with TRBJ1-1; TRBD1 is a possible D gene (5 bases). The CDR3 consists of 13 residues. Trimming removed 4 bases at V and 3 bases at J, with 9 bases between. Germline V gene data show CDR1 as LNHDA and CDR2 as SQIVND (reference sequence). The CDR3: CASSRGGDTEAFF. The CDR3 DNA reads TGTGCCAGTAGTAGGGGAGGGGACACTGAAGCTTTCTTT.

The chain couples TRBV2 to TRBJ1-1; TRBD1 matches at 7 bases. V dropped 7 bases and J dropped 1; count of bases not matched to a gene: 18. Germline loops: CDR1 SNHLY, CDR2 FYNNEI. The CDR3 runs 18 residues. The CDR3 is CASIPSGTAAARNTEAFF. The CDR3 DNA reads TGTGCCAGCATTCCCTCCGGGACAGCCGCGGCTCGGAACACTGAAGCTTTCTTT. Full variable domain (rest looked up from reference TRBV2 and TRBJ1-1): EPEVTQTPSHQVTQMGQEVILRCVPISNHLYFYWYRQILGQKVEFLVSFYNNEISEKSEIFDDQFSVERPDGSNFTLKIRSTKLEDSAMYFCASIPSGTAAARNTEAFFGQGTRLTVV.

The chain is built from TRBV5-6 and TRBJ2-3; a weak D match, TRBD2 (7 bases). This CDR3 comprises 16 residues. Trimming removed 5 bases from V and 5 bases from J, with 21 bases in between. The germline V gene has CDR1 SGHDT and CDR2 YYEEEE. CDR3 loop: CASRVGGRGAGDTQYF. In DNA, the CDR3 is TGTGCCAGCAGGGTGGGGGGCCGGGGGGCAGGAGATACGCAGTATTTT.

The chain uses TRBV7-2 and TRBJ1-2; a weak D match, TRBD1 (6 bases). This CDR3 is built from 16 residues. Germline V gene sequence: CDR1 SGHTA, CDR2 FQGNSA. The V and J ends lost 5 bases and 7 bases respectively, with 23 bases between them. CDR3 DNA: TGTGCCAGCAGCCCATTGGGGGGGCAGGGTGATGGTGGCTACACCTTC. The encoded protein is CASSPLGGQGDGGYTF.

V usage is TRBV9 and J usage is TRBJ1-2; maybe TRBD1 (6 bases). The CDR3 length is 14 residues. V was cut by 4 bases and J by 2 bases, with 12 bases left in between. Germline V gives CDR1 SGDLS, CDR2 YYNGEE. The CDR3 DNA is TGTGCCAGCAGCCAAGACGGGACAAACTATGGCTACACCTTC. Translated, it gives CASSQDGTNYGYTF.

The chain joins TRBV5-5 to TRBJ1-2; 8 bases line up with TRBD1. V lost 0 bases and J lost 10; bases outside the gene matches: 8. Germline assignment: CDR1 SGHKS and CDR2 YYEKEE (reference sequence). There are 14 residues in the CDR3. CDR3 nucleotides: TGTGCCAGCAGCTTGGTGGACAGGGTTGGAAACTACACCTTC. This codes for CASSLVDRVGNYTF.

CDR3 loop: CAISDTADLNQPQHF. DNA of the CDR3: TGTGCCATCAGTGACACAGCGGACCTCAATCAGCCCCAGCATTTT. The V and J genes are TRBV10-3 and TRBJ1-5; D is undetermined. Trimming removed 3 bases at V and 3 bases at J, with 12 bases between. The CDR3 is made up of 15 amino acids. Germline V CDR1 and CDR2: ENHRY, SYGVKD.

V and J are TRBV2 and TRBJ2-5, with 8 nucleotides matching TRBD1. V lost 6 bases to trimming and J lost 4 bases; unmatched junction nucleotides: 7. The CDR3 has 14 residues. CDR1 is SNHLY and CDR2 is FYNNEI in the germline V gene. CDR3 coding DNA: TGTGCCAGCAGGCCCGGGACAGGCGGAGAGACCCAGTACTTC. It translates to CASRPGTGGETQYF.

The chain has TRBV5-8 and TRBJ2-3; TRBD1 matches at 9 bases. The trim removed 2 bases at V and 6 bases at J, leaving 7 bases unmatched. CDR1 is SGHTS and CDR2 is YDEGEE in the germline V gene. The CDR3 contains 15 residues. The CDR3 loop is CASSFAGTGKDTQYF. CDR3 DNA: TGTGCCAGCAGCTTCGCCGGGACAGGGAAGGATACGCAGTATTTT.

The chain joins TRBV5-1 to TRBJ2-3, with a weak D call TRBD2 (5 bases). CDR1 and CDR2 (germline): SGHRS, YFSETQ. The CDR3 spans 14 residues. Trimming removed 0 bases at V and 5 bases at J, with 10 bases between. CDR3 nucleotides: TGCGCCAGCAGCTTGGCCCTTGAGGGAGATACGCAGTATTTT. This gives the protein CASSLALEGDTQYF.

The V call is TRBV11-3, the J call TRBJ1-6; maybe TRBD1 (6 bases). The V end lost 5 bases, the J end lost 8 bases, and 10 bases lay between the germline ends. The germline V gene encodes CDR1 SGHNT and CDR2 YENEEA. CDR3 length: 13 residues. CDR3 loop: CASSRGGHSPLHF. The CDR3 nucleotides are TGTGCCAGCAGCAGAGGGGGTCATTCACCCCTCCACTTT.

CDR3 amino acids: CASSVGQASSEKLFF. The CDR3 nucleotides read TGTGCCAGCAGCGTCGGACAGGCTTCTAGTGAAAAACTGTTTTTT. The chain carries TRBV9 and TRBJ1-4; TRBD1 matches 7 bases. V shed 2 bases, J shed 7 bases, and the junction held 8 bases outside the gene matches. In germline, CDR1 is SGDLS, CDR2 YYNGEE. The CDR3 has 15 amino acids.

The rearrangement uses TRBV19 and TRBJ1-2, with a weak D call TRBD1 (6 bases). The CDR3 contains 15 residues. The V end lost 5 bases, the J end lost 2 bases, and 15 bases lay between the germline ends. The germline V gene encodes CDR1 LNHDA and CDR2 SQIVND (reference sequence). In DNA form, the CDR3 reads TGTGCCAGTAGTCACAGACAGGCCATCAACTATGGCTACACCTTC. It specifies CASSHRQAINYGYTF.

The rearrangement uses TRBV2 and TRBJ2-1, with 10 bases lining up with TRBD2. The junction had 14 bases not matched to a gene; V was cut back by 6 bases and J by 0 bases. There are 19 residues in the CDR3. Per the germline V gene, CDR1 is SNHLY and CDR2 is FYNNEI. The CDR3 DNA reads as TGTGCCAGCAGGGCCACCTCTAGCGGGGGCCCCAGCTCCTACAATGAGCAGTTCTTC. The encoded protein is CASRATSSGGPSSYNEQFF.

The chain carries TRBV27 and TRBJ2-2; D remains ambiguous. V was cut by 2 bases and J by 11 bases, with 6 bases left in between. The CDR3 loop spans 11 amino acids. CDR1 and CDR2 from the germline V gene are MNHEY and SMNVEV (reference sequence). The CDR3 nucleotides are TGTGCCAGCAGTTTACGAGGAGAGCTGTTTTTT. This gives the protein CASSLRGELFF.

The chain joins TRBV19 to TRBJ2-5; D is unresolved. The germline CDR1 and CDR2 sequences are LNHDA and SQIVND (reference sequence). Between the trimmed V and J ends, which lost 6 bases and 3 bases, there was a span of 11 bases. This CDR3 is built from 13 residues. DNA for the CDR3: TGTGCCAGTAGCTTACAGCAAAAAGAGACCCAGTACTTC. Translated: CASSLQQKETQYF.

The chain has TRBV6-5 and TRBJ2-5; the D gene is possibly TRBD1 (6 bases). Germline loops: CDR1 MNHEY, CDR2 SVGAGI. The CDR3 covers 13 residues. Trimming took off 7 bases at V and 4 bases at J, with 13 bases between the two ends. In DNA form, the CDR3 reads TGTGCCAGCACCTCAACAGGGTCAGAGACCCAGTACTTC. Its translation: CASTSTGSETQYF.